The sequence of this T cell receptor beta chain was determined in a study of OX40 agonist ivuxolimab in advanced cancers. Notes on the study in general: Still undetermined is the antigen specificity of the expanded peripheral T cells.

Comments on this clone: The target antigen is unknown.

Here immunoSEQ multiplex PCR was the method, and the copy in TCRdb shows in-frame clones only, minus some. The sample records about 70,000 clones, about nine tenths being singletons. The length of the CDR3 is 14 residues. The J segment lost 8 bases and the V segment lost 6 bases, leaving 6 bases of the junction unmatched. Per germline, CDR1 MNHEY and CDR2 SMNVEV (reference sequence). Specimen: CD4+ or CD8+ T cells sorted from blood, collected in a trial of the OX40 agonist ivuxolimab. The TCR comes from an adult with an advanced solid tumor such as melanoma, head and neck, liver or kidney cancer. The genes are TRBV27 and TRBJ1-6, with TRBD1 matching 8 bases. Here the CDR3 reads CASRMDREYSPLHF. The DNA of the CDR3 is TGTGCCAGCAGGATGGACAGGGAGTATTCACCCCTCCACTTT.